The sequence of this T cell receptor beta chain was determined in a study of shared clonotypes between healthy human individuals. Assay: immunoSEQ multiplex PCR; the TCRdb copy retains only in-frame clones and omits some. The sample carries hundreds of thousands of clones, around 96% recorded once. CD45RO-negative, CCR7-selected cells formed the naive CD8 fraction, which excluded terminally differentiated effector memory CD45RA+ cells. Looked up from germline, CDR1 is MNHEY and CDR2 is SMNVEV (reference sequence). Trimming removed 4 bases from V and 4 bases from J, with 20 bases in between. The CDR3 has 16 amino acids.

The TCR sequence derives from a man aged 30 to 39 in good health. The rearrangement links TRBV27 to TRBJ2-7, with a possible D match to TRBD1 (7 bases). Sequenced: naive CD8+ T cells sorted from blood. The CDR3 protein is CASSSAAGQKLYEQYF. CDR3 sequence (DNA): TGTGCCAGCAGTTCCGCCGCGGGACAGAAACTGTACGAGCAGTACTTC.